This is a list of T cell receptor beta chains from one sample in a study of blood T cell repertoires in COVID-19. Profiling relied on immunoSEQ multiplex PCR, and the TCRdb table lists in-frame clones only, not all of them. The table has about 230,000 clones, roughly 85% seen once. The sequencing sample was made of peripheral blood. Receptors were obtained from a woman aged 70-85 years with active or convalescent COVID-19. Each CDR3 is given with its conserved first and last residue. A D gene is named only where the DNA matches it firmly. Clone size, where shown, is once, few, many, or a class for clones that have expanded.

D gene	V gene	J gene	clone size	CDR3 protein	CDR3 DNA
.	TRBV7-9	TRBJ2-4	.	CASSRGSSIQYF	TGTGCCAGCAGTCGTGGGAGCTCGATTCAGTACTTC
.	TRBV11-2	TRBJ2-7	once	CASSLQGVSYEQYF	TGTGCCAGCAGCTTGCAAGGGGTCTCCTACGAGCAGTACTTC
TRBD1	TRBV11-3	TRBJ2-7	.	CASSLRTGPTYEQYF	TGTGCCAGCAGCCTTAGGACAGGGCCTACCTACGAGCAGTACTTC
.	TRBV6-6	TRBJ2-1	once	CASSGQGIPYNEQFF	TGTGCCAGCAGTGGCCAGGGAATCCCATACAATGAGCAGTTCTTC
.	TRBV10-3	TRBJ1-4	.	CAISLQGEAEKLFF	TGTGCCATCTCGCTGCAGGGCGAGGCGGAAAAACTGTTTTTT
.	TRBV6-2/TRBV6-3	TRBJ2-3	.	CASSYPPWRTPTDTQYF	TGTGCCAGCAGTTACCCCCCGTGGAGGACCCCCACAGATACGCAGTATTTT
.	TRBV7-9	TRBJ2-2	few	CASSLVGGRIGELFF	TGTGCCAGCAGCTTAGTTGGGGGCAGAATCGGGGAGCTGTTTTTT
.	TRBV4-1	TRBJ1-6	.	CASSQADRDNSPLHF	TGCGCCAGCAGCCAAGCCGACAGAGACAATTCACCCCTCCACTTT
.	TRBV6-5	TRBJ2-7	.	CASSYLGLTGVDEQYF	TGTGCCAGCAGTTACCTCGGGCTGACCGGGGTCGACGAGCAGTACTTC
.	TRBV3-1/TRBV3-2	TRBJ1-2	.	CASSQAGYYGYTF	TGTGCCAGCAGCCAAGCGGGTTACTATGGCTACACCTTC
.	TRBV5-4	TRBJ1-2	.	CASSLEGDGYTF	TGTGCCAGCAGCTTGGAGGGGGATGGCTACACCTTC